Listed here are 16 T cell receptor beta chains from one sample, sequenced in a study of control samples from healthy donors and cancer patients. Measured with immunoSEQ multiplex PCR; TCRdb has only the in-frame clones, and not every one. There are approximately 80,000 clones in the sample; 70% to 90% occur only once, and under 7.5% lies in the top ten. What was sequenced was blood. The receptors come from a woman between 50 and 59 years old in good health.

This clone was recorded a few times. An end of the junction differs from the germline gene, which may be a read error. V is TRBV27 and J is TRBJ1-2; maybe TRBD1 (6 bases). Germline assignment: CDR1 MNHEY and CDR2 SMNVEV (reference sequence). The CDR3 consists of 15 residues. The CDR3 nucleotides read TGTGCCAGCAGTTGGGGTGGGGGGGGCGCCTATAGCTACACCTTC. Translation gives CASSWGGGGAYSYTF.

CDR3 sequence: CASSLGTSDEKLFF. The CDR3 DNA is TGTGCCAGCAGTTTGGGGACATCTGATGAAAAACTGTTTTTT. The rearrangement links TRBV2 to TRBJ1-4, with D perhaps TRBD1 (6 bases). From germline, CDR1 is SNHLY and CDR2 FYNNEI. The V end was cut by 5 bases, the J end by 6 bases, with 13 bases between. The CDR3 length is 14 residues.

This rearrangement joins TRBV18 to TRBJ2-3; D is ambiguous. Trimming cost V 5 bases and J 1 base, with 16 bases left between them. The germline V gene encodes CDR1 KGHSH and CDR2 LQKENI. The CDR3 is made up of 16 amino acids. The CDR3 region has the DNA TGTGCCAGCTCATCTCGGCAGGTTGCCCGCACAGATACGCAGTATTTT. Protein product: CASSSRQVARTDTQYF.

In DNA form, the CDR3 reads TGTGCCACCCTAGACAGGGAACCTGAAAAACTGTTTTTT. It is translated as CATLDREPEKLFF. V gene TRBV19 combines with J gene TRBJ1-4; 7 bases line up with TRBD1. Germline values: CDR1 LNHDA, CDR2 SQIVND (reference sequence). This CDR3 region has 13 residues. V was clipped by 10 bases and J by 7 bases; unmatched bases: 9.

The rearrangement joins TRBV6-1 to TRBJ1-6; the D is unclear. The CDR3 is 19 amino acids. CDR1 is MNHNS, CDR2 SASEGT, per germline. V was clipped by 0 bases and J by 0 bases, with 15 bases between them. The CDR3 DNA sequence: TGTGCCAGCAGTGAAGCTGAAAGAGGGTTAAGCTCCTATAATTCACCCCTCCACTTT. Its translation: CASSEAERGLSSYNSPLHF.

V gene TRBV19 combines with J gene TRBJ1-2; D ambiguous. There are 16 residues in the CDR3. The germline V gene encodes CDR1 LNHDA and CDR2 SQIVND (reference sequence). Trimming shortened V by 6 bases and J by 6 bases, and 23 bases separated the two germline ends. The DNA for the CDR3 is TGTGCCAGTAGCTATACCTCTAACCCTTTAGGAGATGGCTACACCTTC. It is translated as CASSYTSNPLGDGYTF.

This clone was observed a single time. The J gene is TRBJ1-1, the V gene TRBV11-2; no reliable D call. This CDR3 has 15 amino acids. Germline CDR1 SGHAT, CDR2 FQNNGV. Trimming stripped 7 bases from V and 1 base from J, with 16 bases between. DNA of the CDR3: TGTGCCAGCACTTTGGGCGGGAGGGCGAACACTGAAGCTTTCTTT. The encoded protein is CASTLGGRANTEAFF.

CDR3 amino acids: CASSGGEANEKLFF. The CDR3 DNA follows: TGTGCCAGCAGTGGTGGGGAAGCTAATGAAAAACTGTTTTTT. The chain recombines TRBV2 with TRBJ1-4; no definite D call. With 4 bases removed from V and 3 bases from J, the gap between germline ends came to 9 bases. The CDR3 runs 14 residues. CDR1 is SNHLY and CDR2 is FYNNEI in the germline V gene.

The CDR3 loop reads CASSEQGGGQPQHF. DNA for the CDR3: TGTGCCAGCAGTGAACAGGGAGGGGGTCAGCCCCAGCATTTT. V and J are TRBV2 and TRBJ1-5; D is possibly TRBD1 (6 bases). V shed 2 bases and J shed 6 bases, with 11 bases lying between them. Germline loops: CDR1 SNHLY, CDR2 FYNNEI. This CDR3 is 14 amino acids long.

This clone turned up a few times. This CDR3 reads CASSRGGSSTDTQYF. CDR3 bases: TGTGCCAGCAGCCGCGGGGGGTCTAGCACAGATACGCAGTATTTT. The chain recombines TRBV7-8 with TRBJ2-3; 8 positions agree with TRBD2. V gave up 5 bases and J gave up 0 bases; unmatched junction bases: 4. The CDR3 length is 15 residues. In germline, CDR1 is SGHVS, CDR2 FQNEAQ.

The chain combines TRBV30 with TRBJ1-2; D is perhaps TRBD1 (6 bases). Trimming took off 0 bases at V and 5 bases at J, with 16 bases between the two ends. Germline loops: CDR1 GTSNPN, CDR2 SVGIG (reference sequence). This CDR3 is built from 15 residues. This chain's CDR3 is CAWSVGGQTLYGYTF. The CDR3 region has the DNA TGTGCCTGGAGTGTCGGCGGACAGACTTTATATGGCTACACCTTC.

The genes are TRBV7-9 and TRBJ1-4; D is perhaps TRBD1 (6 bases). V gave up 0 bases and J gave up 8 bases, with 7 bases separating them. The CDR3 covers 13 residues. Germline CDR1 reads SEHNR; CDR2 reads FQNEAQ (reference sequence). The CDR3 DNA reads TGTGCCAGCAGCTTAGCGGGGACAGAAAAACTGTTTTTT. Encoded protein: CASSLAGTEKLFF.

The chain employs TRBV12-3 or TRBV12-4 and TRBJ1-1; no clear D gene. V lost 3 bases and J 1 base, leaving 6 bases between the germline ends. There are 13 residues in the CDR3. CDR3 amino acids: CASSFKQNTEAFF. In DNA, the CDR3 is TGTGCCAGCAGTTTTAAACAGAACACTGAAGCTTTCTTT.

The chain employs TRBV6-1 and TRBJ1-5, with D tentatively TRBD1 (6 bases). The CDR3 runs to 13 residues. V was cut by 1 base and J by 9 bases, with 10 bases left in between. The germline V gene encodes CDR1 MNHNS and CDR2 SASEGT. CDR3 sequence: CASSEVGGRPQHF. The DNA for the CDR3 is TGTGCCAGCAGTGAAGTAGGGGGACGGCCCCAGCATTTT.

About this clone: At one end, the junction sequence differs from germline, possibly due to a read error. The chain couples TRBV28 to TRBJ1-2; TRBD1 is a possible D gene (5 bases). The V gene's germline CDR1 is MDHEN and CDR2 SYDVKM. This CDR3 is 12 amino acids long. CDR3 bases: TGTGCCTGCAGGGACCGTATGGTTGGCTACACCTTC. Translated: CACRDRMVGYTF.

This chain joins TRBV7-9 and TRBJ2-7, with 9 bases identical to TRBD1. Per the germline V gene, CDR1 is SEHNR and CDR2 is FQNEAQ (reference sequence). The CDR3 extends over 15 amino acids. Losses at the gene ends were 1 base for V and 5 bases for J; bases not matched to a gene: 6. The CDR3, as DNA: TGTGCCAGCAGCTTAGGGGACAGGGTTATCAACGAGCAGTACTTC. It yields the protein CASSLGDRVINEQYF.